Each of the 21 T cell receptor beta chains below was sequenced from the same sample in a study of shared clonotypes between healthy human individuals. TCRdb keeps only in-frame clones here, not all; method: immunoSEQ multiplex PCR. The data show some 2,100,000 clones, about 92% seen once. In the naive CD8 group, cells lacked CD45RO and were positively selected for CCR7, so terminally differentiated effector memory CD45RA+ cells were left out. The sequenced material came from naive CD8+ T cells from PBMCs. These receptors were collected from a young man in good health. Some clones in this sample may be carry-over from other donors' samples.

V usage is TRBV4-3 and J usage is TRBJ2-7; possibly TRBD1 for D (6 bases). CDR3 size: 15 residues. Germline V gives CDR1 LGHNA, CDR2 YSLEER. V was pared by 3 bases and J by 1 base, with 13 bases between. The CDR3 region has the DNA TGCGCCAGCAGCCATGGTATTGGACAGTCCTACGAGCAGTACTTC. Translation gives CASSHGIGQSYEQYF.

This clone came up once. The chain employs TRBV27 and TRBJ1-2; TRBD1 agrees at 10 bases. The germline V gene encodes CDR1 MNHEY and CDR2 SMNVEV (reference sequence). The CDR3 is made up of 14 amino acids. After removal of 5 bases from V and 3 bases from J, the junction contained 3 bases not matched to a gene. The chain's CDR3 is CASSATGGDYGYTF. For the CDR3, the DNA is TGTGCCAGCAGTGCGACAGGGGGCGACTATGGCTACACCTTC.

The CDR3 DNA follows: TGTGCCAGCAGCTCCAATCACATAGTCTCCTACAATGAGCAGTTCTTC. It encodes CASSSNHIVSYNEQFF. The chain links TRBV11-2 to TRBJ2-1; D unclear. Trimming removed 4 bases at V and 0 bases at J, with 13 bases between. This CDR3 is 16 amino acids long. Germline values: CDR1 SGHAT, CDR2 FQNNGV.

This chain uses TRBV5-4 with TRBJ2-7; D gene uncertain. Germline V lookup: CDR1 SGHNT, CDR2 YYREEE (reference sequence). With 10 bases removed from V and 0 bases from J, the gap between germline ends came to 14 bases. This CDR3 is built from 13 residues. The CDR3 loop reads CARGQQSSYEQYF. The CDR3 DNA sequence: TGTGCCCGAGGCCAGCAGAGCTCCTACGAGCAGTACTTC.

The chain has TRBV23-1 and TRBJ1-1; 7 positions agree with TRBD1. TRBV23-1 is treated as an ORF (open reading frame) with a function not yet certain. J lost 9 bases, V lost 7 bases, and 11 bases had no gene match. The CDR3 runs 13 residues. DNA for the CDR3: TGCGCCAGCACCCCGACAGGGACGGTAAAAGCTTTCTTT. It specifies CASTPTGTVKAFF.

The chain is built from TRBV6-5 and TRBJ2-7; TRBD2 might be the D (6 bases). The CDR3 has 16 residues. CDR1 is MNHEY and CDR2 is SVGAGI in the germline V gene. V was clipped by 0 bases and J by 2 bases, with 14 bases between them. The CDR3 sequence is CASSYSAGRQTYEQYF. In DNA, the CDR3 is TGTGCCAGCAGTTACTCCGCGGGACGCCAGACCTACGAGCAGTACTTC.

V gene TRBV7-2 combines with J gene TRBJ2-2; the D gene could be TRBD1 or TRBD2 (6 bases each). The CDR3 runs to 17 residues. CDR1 SGHTA and CDR2 FQGNSA come from the germline V gene. The V gene lost 1 base and the J gene lost 8 bases, with 20 bases spanning the gap. CDR3 residues: CASSLGGGRPFFGELFF. DNA of the CDR3: TGTGCCAGCAGCTTAGGAGGGGGGAGACCCTTTTTTGGGGAGCTGTTTTTT.

The genes are TRBV6-1 and TRBJ2-7; tentatively, D is TRBD1 or TRBD2 (5 bases each). The germline V and J ends were trimmed by 8 bases and 3 bases, with 14 bases remaining between them. Germline V lookup: CDR1 MNHNS, CDR2 SASEGT. The CDR3 length is 13 residues. The CDR3 loop is CASEGSYRYEQYF. CDR3 in DNA: TGTGCCAGCGAGGGGTCTTACCGCTACGAGCAGTACTTC.

The gene calls are TRBV7-6 and TRBJ2-7; D tentatively reads TRBD1 or TRBD2 (5 bases each). Trimming cost V 0 bases and J 2 bases, with 11 bases left between them. Germline CDR1 and CDR2: SGHVS and FNYEAQ. This CDR3 has 15 residues. The CDR3 reads CASSLARDDTYEQYF. The CDR3 DNA reads as TGTGCCAGCAGCTTAGCTAGGGACGATACCTACGAGCAGTACTTC.

The chain carries TRBV14 and TRBJ2-3; 10 bases match TRBD2. The CDR3 loop spans 15 amino acids. The junction had 5 bases not matched to a gene; V was cut back by 3 bases and J by 5 bases. Germline V gene sequence: CDR1 SGHDN, CDR2 FVKESK. CDR3 region: CASSHLAGVGDTQYF. In DNA, the CDR3 is TGTGCCAGCAGCCACCTAGCGGGAGTAGGAGATACGCAGTATTTT.

The rearrangement uses TRBV9 and TRBJ1-5, with 7 positions matching TRBD1. This CDR3 region has 14 residues. In germline, CDR1 is SGDLS, CDR2 YYNGEE. Unmatched junction bases numbered 3, after V lost 4 bases and J lost 2 bases. CDR3 DNA: TGTGCCAGCAGCTCTGGGACAGGCAATCAGCCCCAGCATTTT. Its translation: CASSSGTGNQPQHF.

V and J are TRBV4-1 and TRBJ2-1; 7 nucleotides agree with TRBD1. The J segment lost 6 bases and the V segment lost 2 bases, leaving 13 bases of the junction unmatched. The CDR3 totals 17 residues. CDR1 MGHRA and CDR2 YSYEKL come from the germline V gene. Written as DNA, the CDR3 is TGCGCCAGCAGCCAAACGGGTGTAGGGGGCCCCCCCAATGAGCAGTTCTTC. It translates to CASSQTGVGGPPNEQFF.

The chain couples TRBV9 to TRBJ2-2, with a possible D match to TRBD2 (6 bases). The V end lost 0 bases, the J end lost 6 bases, and 12 bases lay between the germline ends. The germline CDR1 and CDR2 sequences are SGDLS and YYNGEE. CDR3 length: 15 amino acids. CDR3 loop: CASSVGASESGELFF. The CDR3 DNA reads TGTGCCAGCAGCGTAGGGGCTAGCGAGTCCGGGGAGCTGTTTTTT.

The chain carries TRBV27 and TRBJ2-7, with D maybe TRBD2 (6 bases). Looked up from germline, CDR1 is MNHEY and CDR2 is SMNVEV (reference sequence). The CDR3 length is 13 residues. V lost 3 bases and J 6 bases, leaving 12 bases between the germline ends. CDR3 in DNA: TGTGCCAGCAGTTTCGGGGGATTAGCCGAGCAGTACTTC. It specifies CASSFGGLAEQYF.

This chain links TRBV29-1 with TRBJ2-1; possibly TRBD1 or TRBD2 for D (7 bases each). The V and J ends lost 5 bases and 8 bases respectively, with 31 bases between them. CDR1 and CDR2 from the germline V gene are SQVTM and ANQGSEA. The CDR3 is made up of 18 amino acids. CDR3 sequence reads: CSVQNPGQPLAIPDEQFF. CDR3 DNA sequence: TGCAGCGTTCAAAACCCGGGACAGCCACTAGCGATCCCGGATGAGCAGTTCTTC.

Of note for this clone: The sample contains more than one DNA sequence encoding this CDR3. The chain combines TRBV6-5 with TRBJ2-1; 10 bases are shared with TRBD2. This CDR3 has 15 amino acids. CDR1 is MNHEY and CDR2 is SVGAGI in the germline V gene. V shed 5 bases and J 3 bases; nucleotides not matched to a gene: 4. DNA of the CDR3: TGTGCCAGCAGTCTAGCGGGAGAAGGCTACAATGAGCAGTTCTTC. Translated, it gives CASSLAGEGYNEQFF.

In DNA, the CDR3 is TGCGCCAGCAGCGGGGACCTACAAGAGACCCAGTACTTC. It codes for CASSGDLQETQYF. This chain joins TRBV5-1 and TRBJ2-5; D could derive from TRBD1 or TRBD2 (5 bases each). The CDR3 is 13 residues long. Germline V CDR1 and CDR2: SGHRS, YFSETQ. Trimming removed 4 bases at V and 2 bases at J, with 9 bases between.

V gene TRBV5-4 combines with J gene TRBJ1-2, with TRBD1 identical over 7 bases. This CDR3 comprises 14 residues. The V gene's germline CDR1 is SGHNT and CDR2 YYREEE (reference sequence). The ends lost 4 bases at V and 3 bases at J; junction bases unmatched: 6. CDR3 protein: CASSLRQGDYGYTF. CDR3 coding DNA: TGTGCCAGCAGCCTTCGACAGGGAGACTATGGCTACACCTTC. Together with reference TRBV5-4 and TRBJ1-2, the CDR3 gives the full variable domain: ETGVTQSPTHLIKTRGQQVTLRCSSQSGHNTVSWYQQALGQGPQFIFQYYREEENGRGNFPPRFSGLQFPNYSSELNVNALELDDSALYLCASSLRQGDYGYTFGSGTRLTVV.

V is TRBV4-1 and J is TRBJ2-3; the D gene is possibly TRBD1 (7 bases). CDR3 size: 16 residues. Trimming removed 4 bases at V and 2 bases at J, with 16 bases between. The V gene's germline CDR1 is MGHRA and CDR2 YSYEKL. The CDR3 coding sequence is TGCGCCAGCAGCCCGGCGGGACAGAGTTCCACAGATACGCAGTATTTT. It codes for CASSPAGQSSTDTQYF.

V usage is TRBV27 and J usage is TRBJ2-1; 8 nucleotides align to TRBD2. The V gene end was trimmed by 6 bases and the J gene end by 9 bases; junction bases not matched to a gene: 7. The CDR3 spans 13 residues. The germline V gene encodes CDR1 MNHEY and CDR2 SMNVEV (reference sequence). The CDR3 DNA is TGTGCCAGCAGACTTTCGGGGGGGCCTGAGCAGTTCTTC. Translated, it gives CASRLSGGPEQFF.

The chain joins TRBV28 to TRBJ2-5, with 9 bases that match TRBD2. With V trimmed by 6 bases and J by 5 bases, 7 bases remained unmatched. The CDR3 covers 14 residues. Germline-derived CDR1 and CDR2 are MDHEN and SYDVKM. CDR3 bases: TGTGCCAGCAGCCCCCCGGGACTAGCTGAGACCCAGTACTTC. This sequence encodes CASSPPGLAETQYF.